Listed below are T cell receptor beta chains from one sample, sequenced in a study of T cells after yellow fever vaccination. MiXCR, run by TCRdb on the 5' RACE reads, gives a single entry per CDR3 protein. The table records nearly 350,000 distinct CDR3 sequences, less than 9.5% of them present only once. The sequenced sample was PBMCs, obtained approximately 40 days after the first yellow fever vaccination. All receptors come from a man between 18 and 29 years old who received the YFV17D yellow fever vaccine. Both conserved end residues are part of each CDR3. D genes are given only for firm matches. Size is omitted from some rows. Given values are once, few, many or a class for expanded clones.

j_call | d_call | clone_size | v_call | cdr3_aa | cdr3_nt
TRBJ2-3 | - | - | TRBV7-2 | CASSTGIYGLVAQYF | TGTGCCAGCAGCACTGGAATATACGGATTAGTAGCGCAGTATTTT
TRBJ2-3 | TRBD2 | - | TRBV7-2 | CASSLDLAGGDTQYF | TGTGCCAGCAGCTTAGACCTGGCGGGGGGAGATACGCAGTATTTT
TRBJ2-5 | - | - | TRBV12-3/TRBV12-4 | CASTPGGGGETQYF | TGTGCCAGCACTCCAGGGGGGGGAGGAGAGACCCAGTACTTC
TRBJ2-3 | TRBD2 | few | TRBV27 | CASSPRLAGEGDTQYF | TGTGCCAGCTCCCCCCGGCTAGCGGGGGAGGGAGATACGCAGTATTTT
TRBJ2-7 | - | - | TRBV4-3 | CASSPSTGSYEQYF | TGCGCCAGCAGCCCATCGACAGGATCCTACGAGCAGTACTTC
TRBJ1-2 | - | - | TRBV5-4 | CASSSGVYGYTF | TGTGCCAGCAGCTCAGGGGTCTATGGCTACACCTTC
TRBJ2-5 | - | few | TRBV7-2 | CASSSAGAWRETQYF | TGTGCCAGCAGCTCTGCGGGGGCATGGCGAGAGACCCAGTACTTC
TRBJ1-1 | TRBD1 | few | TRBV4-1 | CASSQGQGAEAFF | TGCGCCAGCAGCCAAGGACAGGGGGCTGAAGCTTTCTTT
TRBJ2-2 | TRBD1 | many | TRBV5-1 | CASRRGTGANTGELFF | TGCGCCAGCAGACGCGGGACAGGGGCGAACACCGGGGAGCTGTTTTTT
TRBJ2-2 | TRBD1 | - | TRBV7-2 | CASSLEGATGELFF | TGTGCCAGCAGCCTCGAGGGGGCCACCGGGGAGCTGTTTTTT
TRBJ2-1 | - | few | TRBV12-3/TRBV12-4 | CASRSGGRGYNEQFF | TGTGCCAGCAGGTCAGGGGGGCGGGGGTACAATGAGCAGTTCTTC
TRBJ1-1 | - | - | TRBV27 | CASSLSRGGLNTEAFF | TGTGCCAGCAGTTTATCGAGGGGAGGGCTGAACACTGAAGCTTTCTTT
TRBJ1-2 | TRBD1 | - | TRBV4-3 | CASSPTGGGGYTF | TGCGCCAGCAGCCCGACAGGGGGGGGTGGCTACACCTTC
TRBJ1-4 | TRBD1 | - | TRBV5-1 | CASSYQDRGDEKLFF | TGCGCCAGCAGCTATCAGGACAGGGGGGACGAAAAACTGTTTTTT
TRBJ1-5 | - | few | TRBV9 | CASSVGGGSQPQHF | TGTGCCAGCAGCGTGGGAGGAGGAAGCCAGCCCCAGCATTTT
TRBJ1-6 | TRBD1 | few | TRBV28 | CASSLYSQGTGEDSPLHF | TGTGCCAGCAGTTTATATTCCCAGGGGACAGGGGAAGATTCACCCCTCCACTTT
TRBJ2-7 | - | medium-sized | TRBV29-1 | CSVEVRADEQYF | TGCAGCGTTGAAGTTCGGGCAGACGAGCAGTACTTC
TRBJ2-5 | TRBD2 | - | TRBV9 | CASSVPGGGAETQYF | TGTGCCAGCAGCGTACCAGGCGGGGGGGCGGAGACCCAGTACTTC
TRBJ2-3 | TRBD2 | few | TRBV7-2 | CASSSTSGVTDTQYF | TGTGCCAGCAGCTCCACTAGCGGGGTTACAGATACGCAGTATTTT
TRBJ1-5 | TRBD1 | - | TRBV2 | CASTTDRVTNQPQHF | TGTGCCAGCACTACGGACAGGGTAACGAATCAGCCCCAGCATTTT
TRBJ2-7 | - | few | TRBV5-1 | CASSFGGSTGQYEQYF | TGCGCCAGCAGCTTTGGGGGGTCGACAGGGCAGTACGAGCAGTACTTC
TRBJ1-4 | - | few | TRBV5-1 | CASSPDFGVELFF | TGCGCCAGCAGCCCAGACTTCGGTGTGGAACTGTTTTTT
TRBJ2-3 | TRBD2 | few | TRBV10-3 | CAISAPGLAGGPSTDTQYF | TGTGCCATCAGTGCACCCGGACTAGCGGGGGGCCCTAGCACAGATACGCAGTATTTT
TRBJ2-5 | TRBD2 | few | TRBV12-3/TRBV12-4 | CASSDVGREETQYF | TGTGCCAGCTCTGATGTAGGGAGGGAAGAGACCCAGTACTTC
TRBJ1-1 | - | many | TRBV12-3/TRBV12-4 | CASSPNRHTEAFF | TGTGCCAGCAGTCCCAATCGGCATACTGAAGCTTTCTTT
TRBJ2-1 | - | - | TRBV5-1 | CASSWRTVYNEQFF | TGCGCCAGCAGCTGGAGGACAGTCTACAATGAGCAGTTCTTC
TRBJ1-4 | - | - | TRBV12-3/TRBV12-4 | CASRGLGSTNEKLFF | TGTGCCAGCAGGGGGCTCGGTTCCACTAATGAAAAACTGTTTTTT
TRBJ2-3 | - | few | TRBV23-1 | CASSQSERAPFSTDTQYF | TGCGCCAGCAGTCAATCTGAACGGGCGCCCTTCAGCACAGATACGCAGTATTTT
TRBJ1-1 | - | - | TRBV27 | CASTSGRIMNTEAFF | TGTGCCAGCACCTCCGGACGTATCATGAACACTGAAGCTTTCTTT
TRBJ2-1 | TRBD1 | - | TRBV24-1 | CATSEQGDSDEQFF | TGTGCCACCAGTGAACAGGGGGATTCGGATGAGCAGTTCTTC
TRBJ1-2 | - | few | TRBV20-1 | CSASNSNNYGYTF | TGCAGTGCTAGCAACAGTAATAACTATGGCTACACCTTC
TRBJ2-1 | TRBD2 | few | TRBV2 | CASSEGFSSSGGSSYNEQFF | TGTGCCAGCAGTGAAGGGTTTTCTTCTAGCGGGGGAAGCTCCTACAATGAGCAGTTCTTC
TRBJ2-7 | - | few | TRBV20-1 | CSAYLQGSSYEQYF | TGCAGTGCCTATCTCCAGGGGAGCTCCTACGAGCAGTACTTC
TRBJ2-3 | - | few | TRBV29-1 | CSVDTGRTDTQYF | TGCAGCGTTGACACAGGACGCACAGATACGCAGTATTTT
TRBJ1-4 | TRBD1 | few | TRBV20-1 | CSARDQGQNNEKLFF | TGCAGTGCTAGAGATCAGGGACAGAATAATGAAAAACTGTTTTTT
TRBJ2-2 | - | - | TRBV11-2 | CASSSTNSNTGELFF | TGTGCCAGCAGCTCGACAAATTCGAACACCGGGGAGCTGTTTTTT
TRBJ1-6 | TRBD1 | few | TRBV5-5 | CASRTGTGSPLHF | TGTGCCAGCAGGACAGGGACAGGTTCACCCCTCCACTTT
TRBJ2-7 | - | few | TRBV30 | CAWSRDSYEQYF | TGTGCCTGGAGTCGGGACTCCTACGAGCAGTACTTC